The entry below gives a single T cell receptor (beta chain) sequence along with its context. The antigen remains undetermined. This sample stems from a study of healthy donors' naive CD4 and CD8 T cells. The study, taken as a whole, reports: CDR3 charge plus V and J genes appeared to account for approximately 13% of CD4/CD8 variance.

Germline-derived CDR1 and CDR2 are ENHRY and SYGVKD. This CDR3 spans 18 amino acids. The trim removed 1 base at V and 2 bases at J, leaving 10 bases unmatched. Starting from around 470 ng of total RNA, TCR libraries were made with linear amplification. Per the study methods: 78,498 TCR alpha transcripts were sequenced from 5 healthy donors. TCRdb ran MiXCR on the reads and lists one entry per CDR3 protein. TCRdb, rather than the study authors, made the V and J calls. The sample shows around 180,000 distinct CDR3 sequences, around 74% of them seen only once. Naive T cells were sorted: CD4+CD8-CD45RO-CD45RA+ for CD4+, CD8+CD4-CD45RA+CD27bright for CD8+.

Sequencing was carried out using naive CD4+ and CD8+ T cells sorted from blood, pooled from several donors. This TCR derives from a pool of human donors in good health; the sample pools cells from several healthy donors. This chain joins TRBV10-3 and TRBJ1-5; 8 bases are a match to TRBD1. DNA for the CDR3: TGTGCCATCAGTGAGTTAGGGCTGACAGGGGTTGGCAATCAGCCCCAGCATTTT. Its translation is CAISELGLTGVGNQPQHF.